This section outlines one TCR beta chain sequence together with its context. TCRdb's copy holds only in-frame clones and misses some; the assay was immunoSEQ multiplex PCR. The sample carries some 670,000 clones, approximately 90% recorded once. The sample belongs to a study of blood T cell repertoires in COVID-19. Looking at the study overall: Acute and convalescent COVID-19 specimens originated in the United States, Italy and Spain.

Between the trimmed V and J ends, which lost 0 bases and 4 bases, there was a span of 10 bases. Germline V gene sequence: CDR1 MGHRA, CDR2 YSYEKL. This CDR3 region has 15 residues. Sequenced sample: peripheral blood. The chain has TRBV4-1 and TRBJ1-5; D not certain. The receptor was isolated from a woman aged 18 to 35 with acute or convalescent COVID-19. The CDR3 nucleotides read TGCGCCAGCAGCCAAGATAGTCGGGGAAATCAGCCCCAGCATTTT. This gives the protein CASSQDSRGNQPQHF.